This T cell receptor beta chain was obtained from a study of CD8 T cells in Susac syndrome. With random hexamers, 0.5 to 1 ug RNA was reverse transcribed. The TCR beta CDR3 was amplified by immunoSEQ multiplex PCR across 54 Vbeta, 13 Jbeta. TCRdb ran MiXCR on the immunoSEQ multiplex PCR reads and lists one entry per CDR3 protein. The sample holds hundreds of thousands of distinct CDR3 sequences, over 90% seen once. CD8+ and CD4+ T cells from blood underwent TCR beta sequencing. Negative isolation was applied to CD8+ and CD4+ T cells, and FACS enrichment was applied to TEMRA cells. Trimming pared 1 base from V and 8 bases from J, leaving 12 bases between. The CDR3 is made up of 13 amino acids. Per the germline V gene, CDR1 is SGHDT and CDR2 is YYEEEE.

Material for sequencing was CD4+ T cells from PBMCs. The TCR originated in a human donor with multiple sclerosis. The rearrangement links TRBV5-6 to TRBJ2-5, with a weak D call TRBD1 (5 bases). The CDR3, as DNA: TGTGCCAGCAGCTTGAAAGGGGCGGACACCCAGTACTTC. Translating it yields CASSLKGADTQYF.